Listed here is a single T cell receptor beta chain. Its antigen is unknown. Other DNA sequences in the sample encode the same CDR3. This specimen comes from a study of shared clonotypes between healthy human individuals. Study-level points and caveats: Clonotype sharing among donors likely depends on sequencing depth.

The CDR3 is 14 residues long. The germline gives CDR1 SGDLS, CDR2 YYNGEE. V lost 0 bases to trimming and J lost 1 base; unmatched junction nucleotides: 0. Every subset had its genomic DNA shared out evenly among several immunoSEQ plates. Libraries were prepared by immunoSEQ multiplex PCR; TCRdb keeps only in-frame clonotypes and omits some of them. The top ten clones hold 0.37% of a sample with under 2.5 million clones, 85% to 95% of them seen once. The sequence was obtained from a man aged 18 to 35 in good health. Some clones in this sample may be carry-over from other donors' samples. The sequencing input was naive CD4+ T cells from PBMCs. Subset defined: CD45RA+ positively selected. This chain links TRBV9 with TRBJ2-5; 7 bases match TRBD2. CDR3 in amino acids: CASSVGGSQETQYF. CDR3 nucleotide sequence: TGTGCCAGCAGCGTAGGCGGGAGCCAAGAGACCCAGTACTTC.